This TCR beta chain came from a study of Ad26.COV2.S vaccination and SARS-CoV-2 variants. Notes on the study in general: From the TCR breadth and depth analyses, total T cell responses may have been underestimated.

Of note for this clone: The antigen remains unidentified.

Germline CDR1 is SGHAT and CDR2 is FQNNGV. This CDR3 spans 14 amino acids. V lost 1 base, J lost 0 bases, and 6 bases lay in between. Data came from immunoSEQ multiplex PCR; TCRdb stores just in-frame clones and leaves some out. This table holds 350,000 to 450,000 clones, approximately 90% found once. Source: peripheral blood, taken after recovery from COVID-19. This TCR was sampled from a human donor who had recovered from COVID-19. The chain combines TRBV11-2 with TRBJ1-1; D is unclear. CDR3 loop: CASSLGVVNTEAFF. The CDR3 DNA reads TGTGCCAGCAGCTTAGGAGTGGTGAACACTGAAGCTTTCTTT.